This paragraph reports one T cell receptor beta chain. This clone was seen just once. Its specific antigen is unknown. Within one base of it there is no much larger clone, and no base qualities were kept. From alopecia areata patients, peripheral blood was collected along with lesional scalp punch biopsies. PBMCs were isolated by density centrifugation and stained for CD3, CD4 and CD8, after which CD4+ and CD8+ T cells were sorted on a FACSAria. Alopecia areata patients who were not treated were recruited through a multicenter biomarker study. Blood CD8+ T cells from roughly 5 biomarker-study patients were further sorted into NKG2D-low and NKG2D-high fractions. The library was produced with the immunoSEQ multiplex PCR assay. RNA was extracted from all samples and reverse transcribed into cDNA, which served as template for TCR sequencing. SuperScript III was used for first-strand cDNA synthesis, primed with a 2:1 mix of oligo-dT and random hexamers. A synthetic immune receptor repertoire was used to measure amplification bias, and any remaining bias was corrected computationally. From the authors' description of their analysis: Raw reads were preprocessed for error removal, and CDR3 was defined according to IMGT conventions as running from the conserved cysteine to phenylalanine. Clonality was computed as 1 minus the Shannon entropy, with the entropy normalized by log2 of the number of productive unique TCRs. Whether scalp clones were CD4 or CD8 was inferred by matching scalp TCRbeta sequences against CD4 and CD8 repertoires sorted from blood. TCRdb took this table from immuneACCESS and kept in-frame rearrangements with V and J called. Such tables lack part of the clones; where checked against another copy, unresolved V genes explain under half of the gap, and the rest is unexplained. For V, J and clone size, that table is used; D and trimming come from the DNA. The sample table contains 100,000 to 120,000 clones; only one count was recorded for 58% of them. 20% to 30% of the sample is in the top ten clones.

This specimen belongs to a study of CD8+ T cells in alopecia areata (dated by TCRdb to about 2018). About the investigation overall: The study used high-throughput TCRbeta sequencing to examine T cell clonal expansion in alopecia areata, in both the C3H/HeJ mouse model and human patients. On the human side, TCRbeta sequencing was run on scalp tissue and on sorted CD4+ and CD8+ peripheral blood T cells from healthy controls and from alopecia areata patients with either patchy or totalis/universalis disease. Clonality in the scalp was compared among normal scalp (n=4), patchy alopecia areata scalp (n=8), and alopecia totalis/universalis scalp (n=8). RNA was obtained with the PAXgene miRNA kit for fixed scalp, the miRNeasy kit for PBMCs, and the RNeasy kit for mouse skin. TCRbeta CDR3 regions were amplified by immunoSEQ multiplex PCR using 35 Vbeta forward and 13 Jbeta reverse primers.

The CDR3 contains 11 residues, cysteine and phenylalanine counted. Only the CDR3 part of the read is kept: 33 bases, read in frame from the first base. As encoded in the germline V gene, CDR1 is MNHEY while CDR2 is SVGAGI. At the junction V is shortened by 7 bases and J by 4 bases, with 7 bases in between. Paper-wide results and their limitations: Shared TCR sequences between patients were less evident than in mice, which may be partly attributable to HLA diversity in the patient population. Lesional scalp, especially in alopecia totalis/universalis, showed higher clonality and more expanded CD8+ clones than normal scalp, suggesting antigenic drive. Resident alphabeta T cells in normal human skin are also sequenced, complicating scalp TCR repertoire analysis, unlike mouse skin dominated by gammadelta T cells.

Rearrangement joined TRBV6-5 to TRBJ2-5, with no confident D gene call. This clonotype originated in a human donor with alopecia areata. The sequenced material came from NKG2D-low CD8+ T cells sorted from blood. Reading the label with the study, this specimen's cell subset or site is: sorted CD8+ NKG2D-low blood T cells. The CDR3 reads as follows: CASNWGETQYF. The DNA sequence is TGTGCCAGCAATTGGGGAGAGACCCAGTACTTC.